This T cell receptor beta chain was recovered during a study of cytomegalovirus exposure and HLA in healthy donors. General study points: In an earlier analysis, productive rearrangement rates for most beta V segments clustered near 87% or 30%. Cytomegalovirus-associated TCR beta chains were listed, numbering 150 to 200.

Details on this clone: The antigen remains undetermined.

The donors, nominally healthy at sampling, likely had unrecorded immune exposures. The primer mix had 60 Vbeta and 13 Jbeta primers. Assay used: immunoSEQ multiplex PCR; TCRdb lists only in-frame clones, some missing. The data show more than 75,000 clones, with 70% to 90% seen just once and around 5.6% held by the top ten. The clonotype originates from a woman under 30 in good health and CMV-seropositive. Sequences were obtained from PBMCs.

CDR3 in DNA: TGTGCCAGCTCACCGCGTTCAGGGGATATCGACGAGCAGTACTTC. Protein: CASSPRSGDIDEQYF. The chain uses TRBV18 and TRBJ2-7; possible D gene TRBD1, 6 bases. The CDR3 has 15 amino acids. V lost 3 bases, J lost 5 bases, and 17 bases lay in between. Germline V CDR1 and CDR2: KGHSH, LQKENI.